These T cell receptor beta chains were read from a single sample in a study of blood T cell repertoires in COVID-19. Sequencing used immunoSEQ multiplex PCR; TCRdb keeps in-frame clones, though not all of them. The table lists about 240,000 clones, about 82% of them singletons. Sequencing input: peripheral blood. These receptors came from a man older than 75 with acute or convalescent COVID-19. Each CDR3 is given with its conserved first and last residue. The order of the fields is J gene, clone size, D gene, V gene, CDR3 protein, CDR3 DNA. The D gene is left open where the match is weak. Clone size appears in some rows only: once, few, many, or a class for an expanded clone.

J: TRBJ1-2; size: .; D: .; V: TRBV28; CDR3: CASEDSPNYGYTF; DNA: TGTGCCAGCGAGGACAGTCCTAACTATGGCTACACCTTC
J: TRBJ2-1; size: few; D: .; V: TRBV14; CDR3: CASSQDRGRSSEQFF; DNA: TGTGCCAGCAGCCAAGATAGGGGGAGATCCAGTGAGCAGTTCTTC
J: TRBJ2-2; size: .; D: .; V: TRBV28; CDR3: CASSFFITGELFF; DNA: TGTGCCAGCAGTTTTTTCATCACCGGGGAGCTGTTTTTT
J: TRBJ1-6; size: .; D: .; V: TRBV19; CDR3: CASTPGGAPNSPLHF; DNA: TGTGCCAGTACCCCTGGGGGGGCCCCTAATTCACCCCTCCACTTT
J: TRBJ2-7; size: .; D: .; V: TRBV29-1; CDR3: CSVGGPEYEQYF; DNA: TGCAGCGTTGGAGGTCCCGAATACGAGCAGTACTTC
J: TRBJ2-1; size: .; D: .; V: TRBV5-8; CDR3: CASSLRGGNEQFF; DNA: TGTGCCAGCAGCTTGAGGGGAGGAAATGAGCAGTTCTTC
J: TRBJ2-3; size: .; D: .; V: TRBV5-1; CDR3: CASSLDRETDTQYF; DNA: TGCGCCAGCAGCTTGGACAGGGAAACAGATACGCAGTATTTT
J: TRBJ2-4; size: .; D: .; V: TRBV24-1; CDR3: CATSESVAKNIQYF; DNA: TGTGCCACCAGTGAATCCGTAGCCAAAAACATTCAGTACTTC
J: TRBJ1-1; size: .; D: .; V: TRBV11-2; CDR3: CASSASGVRTEAFF; DNA: TGTGCCAGCAGCGCAAGCGGAGTTCGCACTGAAGCTTTCTTT
J: TRBJ2-2; size: .; D: TRBD2; V: TRBV13; CDR3: CASSLGSSGTGGELFF; DNA: TGTGCCAGCAGCTTAGGATCTAGCGGGACGGGCGGGGAGCTGTTTTTT
J: TRBJ1-2; size: .; D: .; V: TRBV12-3/TRBV12-4; CDR3: CASSFQGNYGYTF; DNA: TGTGCCAGCAGTTTCCAGGGAAACTATGGCTACACCTTC
J: TRBJ1-2; size: .; D: TRBD1; V: TRBV5-8; CDR3: CASSQQLQGAGYTF; DNA: TGTGCCAGCAGCCAGCAATTACAGGGGGCTGGCTACACCTTC
J: TRBJ2-6; size: once; D: TRBD1; V: TRBV23-1; CDR3: CASSQSGGQGASGANVLTF; DNA: TGCGCCAGCAGTCAATCGGGAGGACAGGGGGCATCTGGGGCCAACGTCCTGACTTTC
J: TRBJ1-3; size: .; D: .; V: TRBV3-1/TRBV3-2; CDR3: CASSQVSLAQSGNTIYF; DNA: TGTGCCAGCAGCCAAGTTTCCCTTGCACAGTCTGGAAACACCATATATTTT
J: TRBJ1-6; size: .; D: .; V: TRBV4-1; CDR3: CASSQDQSPLHF; DNA: TGCGCCAGCAGCCAAGACCAGTCACCCCTCCACTTT
J: TRBJ1-5; size: .; D: .; V: TRBV10-1; CDR3: CASPRGGLVGNQPQHF; DNA: TGCGCCAGCCCAAGGGGGGGGCTCGTCGGCAATCAGCCCCAGCATTTT